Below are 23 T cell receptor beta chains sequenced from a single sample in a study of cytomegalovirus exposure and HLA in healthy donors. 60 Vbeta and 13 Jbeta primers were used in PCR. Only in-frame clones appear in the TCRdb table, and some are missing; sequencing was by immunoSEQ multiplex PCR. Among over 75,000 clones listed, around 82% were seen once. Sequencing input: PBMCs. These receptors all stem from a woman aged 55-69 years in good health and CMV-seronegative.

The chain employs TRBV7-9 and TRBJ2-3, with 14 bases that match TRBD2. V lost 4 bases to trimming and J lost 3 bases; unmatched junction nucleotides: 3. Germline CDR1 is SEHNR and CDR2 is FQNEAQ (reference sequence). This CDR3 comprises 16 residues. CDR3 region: CASSSGTSGGTDTQYF. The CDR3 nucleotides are TGTGCCAGCAGCTCCGGGACTAGCGGGGGTACAGATACGCAGTATTTT.

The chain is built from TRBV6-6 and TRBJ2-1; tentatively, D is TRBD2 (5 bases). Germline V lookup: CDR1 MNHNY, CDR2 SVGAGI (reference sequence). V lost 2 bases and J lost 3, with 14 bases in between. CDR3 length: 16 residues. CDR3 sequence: CASSYLRTGSYNEQFF. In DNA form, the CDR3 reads TGTGCCAGCAGTTACCTTAGGACGGGAAGCTACAATGAGCAGTTCTTC.

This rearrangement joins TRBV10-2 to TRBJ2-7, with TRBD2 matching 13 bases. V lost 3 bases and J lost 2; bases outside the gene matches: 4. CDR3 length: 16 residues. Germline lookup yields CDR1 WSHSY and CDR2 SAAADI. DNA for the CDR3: TGCGCCAGCAGTGAAACTAGCGGGAGGGCACCCTACGAGCAGTACTTC. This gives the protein CASSETSGRAPYEQYF.

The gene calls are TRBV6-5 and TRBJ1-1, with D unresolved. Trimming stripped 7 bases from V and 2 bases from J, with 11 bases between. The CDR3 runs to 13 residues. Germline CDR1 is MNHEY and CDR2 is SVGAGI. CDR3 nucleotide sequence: TGTGCCAGCATGAGAGGGTATAACACTGAAGCTTTCTTT. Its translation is CASMRGYNTEAFF.

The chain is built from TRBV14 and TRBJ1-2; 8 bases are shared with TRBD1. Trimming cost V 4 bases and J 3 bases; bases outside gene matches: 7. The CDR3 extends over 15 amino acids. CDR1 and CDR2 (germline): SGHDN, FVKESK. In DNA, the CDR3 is TGTGCCAGCAGCCGCGAGACAGGGGTTGACTATGGCTACACCTTC. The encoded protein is CASSRETGVDYGYTF.

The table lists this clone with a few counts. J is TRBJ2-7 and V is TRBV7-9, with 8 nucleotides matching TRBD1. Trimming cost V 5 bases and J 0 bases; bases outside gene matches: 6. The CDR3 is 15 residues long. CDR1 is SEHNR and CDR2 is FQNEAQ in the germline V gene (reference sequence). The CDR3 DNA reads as TGTGCCAGCAGCGCGACCGGGACAGGCTCCTACGAGCAGTACTTC. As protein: CASSATGTGSYEQYF.

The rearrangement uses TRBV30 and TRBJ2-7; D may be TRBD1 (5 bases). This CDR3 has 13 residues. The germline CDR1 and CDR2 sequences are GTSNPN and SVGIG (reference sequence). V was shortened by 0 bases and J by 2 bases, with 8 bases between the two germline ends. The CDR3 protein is CAWSVGQAYEQYF. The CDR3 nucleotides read TGTGCCTGGAGTGTCGGACAAGCCTACGAGCAGTACTTC. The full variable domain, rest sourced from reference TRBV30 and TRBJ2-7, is SQTIHQWPATLVQPVGSPLSLECTVEGTSNPNLYWYRQAAGRGLQLLFYSVGIGQISSEVPQNLSASRPQDRQFILSSKKLLLSDSGFYLCAWSVGQAYEQYFGPGTRLTVT.

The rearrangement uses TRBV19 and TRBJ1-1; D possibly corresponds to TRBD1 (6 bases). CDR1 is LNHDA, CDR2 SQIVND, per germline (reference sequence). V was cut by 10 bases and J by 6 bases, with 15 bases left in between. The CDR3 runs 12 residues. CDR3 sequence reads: CAIGTGKAEAFF. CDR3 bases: TGTGCCATTGGAACAGGGAAGGCTGAAGCTTTCTTT. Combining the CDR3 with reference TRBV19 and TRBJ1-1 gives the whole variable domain DGGITQSPKYLFRKEGQNVTLSCEQNLNHDAMYWYRQDPGQGLRLIYYSQIVNDFQKGDIAEGYSVSREKKESFPLTVTSAQKNPTAFYLCAIGTGKAEAFFGQGTRLTVV.

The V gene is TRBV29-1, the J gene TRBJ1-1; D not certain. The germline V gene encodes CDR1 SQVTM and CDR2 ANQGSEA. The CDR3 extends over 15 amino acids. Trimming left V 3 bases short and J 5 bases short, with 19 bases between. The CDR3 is CSVDNGAGMGTEAFF. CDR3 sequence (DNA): TGCAGCGTTGATAACGGTGCGGGGATGGGTACTGAAGCTTTCTTT.

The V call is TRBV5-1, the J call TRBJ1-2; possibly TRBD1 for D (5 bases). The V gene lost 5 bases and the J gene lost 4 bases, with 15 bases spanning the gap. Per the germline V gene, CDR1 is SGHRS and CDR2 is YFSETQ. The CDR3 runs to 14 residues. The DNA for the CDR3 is TGCGCCAGCAGATTGACAGAGGACTTCTATGGCTACACCTTC. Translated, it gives CASRLTEDFYGYTF.

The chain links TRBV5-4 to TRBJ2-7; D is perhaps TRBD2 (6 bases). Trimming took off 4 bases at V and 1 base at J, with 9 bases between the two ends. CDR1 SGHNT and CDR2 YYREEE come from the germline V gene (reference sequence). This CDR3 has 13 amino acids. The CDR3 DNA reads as TGTGCCAGCAGCGATAGCGGATCCTACGAGCAGTACTTC. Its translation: CASSDSGSYEQYF.

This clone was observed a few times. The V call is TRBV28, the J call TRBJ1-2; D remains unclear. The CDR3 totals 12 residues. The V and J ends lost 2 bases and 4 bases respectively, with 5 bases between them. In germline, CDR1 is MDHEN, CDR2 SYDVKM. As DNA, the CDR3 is TGTGCCAGCAGTTTACGACTCTATGGCTACACCTTC. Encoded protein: CASSLRLYGYTF.

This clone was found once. CDR3 in amino acids: CASSVGGQSNEQFF. CDR3 sequence (DNA): TGTGCCAGCAGCGTAGGGGGACAGAGCAATGAGCAGTTCTTC. The V and J genes are TRBV9 and TRBJ2-1; 7 nucleotides line up with TRBD1. Germline loops: CDR1 SGDLS, CDR2 YYNGEE. There are 14 residues in the CDR3. After removal of 0 bases from V and 6 bases from J, the junction contained 3 bases not matched to a gene.

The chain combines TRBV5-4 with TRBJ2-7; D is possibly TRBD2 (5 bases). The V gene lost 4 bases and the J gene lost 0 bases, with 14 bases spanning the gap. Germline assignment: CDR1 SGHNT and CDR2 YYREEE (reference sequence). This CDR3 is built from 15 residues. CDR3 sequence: CASSEDWRSSYEQYF. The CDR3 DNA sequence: TGTGCCAGCAGCGAGGACTGGCGAAGCTCCTACGAGCAGTACTTC.

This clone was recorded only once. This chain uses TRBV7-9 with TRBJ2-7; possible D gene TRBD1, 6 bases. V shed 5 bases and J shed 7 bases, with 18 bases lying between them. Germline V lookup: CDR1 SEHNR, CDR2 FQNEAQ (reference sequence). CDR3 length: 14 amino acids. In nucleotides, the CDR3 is TGTGCCAGCAGCCCAGGGACCCAAACAGGGGAGCAGTACTTC. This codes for CASSPGTQTGEQYF.

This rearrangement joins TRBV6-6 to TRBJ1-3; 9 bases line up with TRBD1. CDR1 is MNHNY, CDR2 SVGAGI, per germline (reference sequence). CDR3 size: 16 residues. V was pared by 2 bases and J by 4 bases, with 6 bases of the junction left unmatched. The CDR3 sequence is CASSYGGDREGNTIYF. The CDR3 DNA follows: TGTGCCAGCAGTTACGGGGGGGACAGGGAGGGAAACACCATATATTTT.

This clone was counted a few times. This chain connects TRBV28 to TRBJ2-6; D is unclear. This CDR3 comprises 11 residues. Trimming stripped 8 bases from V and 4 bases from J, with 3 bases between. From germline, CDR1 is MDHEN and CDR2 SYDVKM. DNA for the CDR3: TGTGCCAGCCAGGGGGCCAACGTCCTGACTTTC. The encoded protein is CASQGANVLTF.

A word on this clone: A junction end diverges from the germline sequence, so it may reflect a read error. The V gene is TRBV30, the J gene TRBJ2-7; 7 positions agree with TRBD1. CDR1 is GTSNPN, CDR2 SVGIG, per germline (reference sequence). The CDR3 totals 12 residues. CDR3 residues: CAWSLHPQGQIF. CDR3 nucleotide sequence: TGTGCCTGGAGTCTACACCCACAGGGACAGATCTTC. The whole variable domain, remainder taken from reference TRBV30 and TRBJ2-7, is SQTIHQWPATLVQPVGSPLSLECTVEGTSNPNLYWYRQAAGRGLQLLFYSVGIGQISSEVPQNLSASRPQDRQFILSSKKLLLSDSGFYLCAWSLHPQGQIFGPGTRLTVT.

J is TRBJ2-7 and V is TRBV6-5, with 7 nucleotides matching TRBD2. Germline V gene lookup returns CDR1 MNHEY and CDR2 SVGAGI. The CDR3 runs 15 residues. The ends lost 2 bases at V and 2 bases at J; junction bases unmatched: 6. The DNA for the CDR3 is TGTGCCAGCAGTTACAGCGGGATTCCTACCTACGAGCAGTACTTC. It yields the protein CASSYSGIPTYEQYF.

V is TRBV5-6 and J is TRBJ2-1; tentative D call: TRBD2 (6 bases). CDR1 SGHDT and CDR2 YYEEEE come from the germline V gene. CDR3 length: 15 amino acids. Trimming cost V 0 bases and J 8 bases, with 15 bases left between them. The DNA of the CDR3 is TGTGCCAGCAGCTTGGGTGGAGGGTCGTACGATGAGCAGTTCTTC. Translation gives CASSLGGGSYDEQFF.

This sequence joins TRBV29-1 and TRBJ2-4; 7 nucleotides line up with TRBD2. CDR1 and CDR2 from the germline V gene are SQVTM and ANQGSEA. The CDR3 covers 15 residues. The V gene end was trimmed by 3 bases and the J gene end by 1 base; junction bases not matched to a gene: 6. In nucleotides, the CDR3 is TGCAGCGTTGAGGGGGGGGATCGGGCCAAAAACATTCAGTACTTC. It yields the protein CSVEGGDRAKNIQYF.

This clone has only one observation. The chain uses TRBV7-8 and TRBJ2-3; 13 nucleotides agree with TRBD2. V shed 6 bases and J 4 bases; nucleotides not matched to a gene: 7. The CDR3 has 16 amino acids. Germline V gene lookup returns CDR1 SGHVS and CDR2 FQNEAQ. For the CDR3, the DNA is TGTGCCAGCAGTTTACTAGCGGGGGGGCCTTCAGATACGCAGTATTTT. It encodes CASSLLAGGPSDTQYF.

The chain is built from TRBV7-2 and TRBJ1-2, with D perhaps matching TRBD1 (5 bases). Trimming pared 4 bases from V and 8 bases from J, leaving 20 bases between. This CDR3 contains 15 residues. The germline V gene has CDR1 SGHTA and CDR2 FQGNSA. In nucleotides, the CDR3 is TGTGCCAGCAGCTCCGCGGTAGGGGCTCTGTTAGGCTACACCTTC. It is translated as CASSSAVGALLGYTF.